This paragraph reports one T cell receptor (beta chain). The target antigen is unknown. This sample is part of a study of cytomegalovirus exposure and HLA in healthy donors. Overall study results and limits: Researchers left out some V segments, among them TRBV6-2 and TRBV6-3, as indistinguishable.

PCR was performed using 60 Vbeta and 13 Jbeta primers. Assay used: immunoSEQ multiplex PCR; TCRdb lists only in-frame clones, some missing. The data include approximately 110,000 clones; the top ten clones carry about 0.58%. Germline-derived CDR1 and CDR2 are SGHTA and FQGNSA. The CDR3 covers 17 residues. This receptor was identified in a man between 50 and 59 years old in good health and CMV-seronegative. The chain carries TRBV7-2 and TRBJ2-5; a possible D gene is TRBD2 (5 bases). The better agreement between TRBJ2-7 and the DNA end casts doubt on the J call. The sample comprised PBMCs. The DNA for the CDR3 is TGTGCCAGCAGCTTATATCCCGGACTTCTGAACTCCTACGAGCAGTACTTC. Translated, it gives CASSLYPGLLNSYEQYF.